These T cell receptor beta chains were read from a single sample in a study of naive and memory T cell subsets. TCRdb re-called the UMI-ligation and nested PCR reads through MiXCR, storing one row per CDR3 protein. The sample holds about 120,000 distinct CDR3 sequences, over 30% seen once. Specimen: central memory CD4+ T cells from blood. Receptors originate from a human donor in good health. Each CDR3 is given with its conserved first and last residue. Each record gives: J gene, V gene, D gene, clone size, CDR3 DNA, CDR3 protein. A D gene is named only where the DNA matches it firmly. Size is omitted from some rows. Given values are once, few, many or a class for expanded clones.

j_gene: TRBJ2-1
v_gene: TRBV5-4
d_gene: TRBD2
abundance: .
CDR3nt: TGTGCCAGCAGCCCTACCGTGGCTAGCGGCCCCAATGAGCAGTTCTTC
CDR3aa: CASSPTVASGPNEQFF

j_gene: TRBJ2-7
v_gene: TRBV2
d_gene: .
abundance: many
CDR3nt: TGTGCCAGCAGTGACCAGGGTCCGACCTACGAGCAGTACTTC
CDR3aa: CASSDQGPTYEQYF

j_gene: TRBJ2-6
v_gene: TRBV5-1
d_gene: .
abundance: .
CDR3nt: TGCGCCAGCAGCAAACAACCTCTGGGGGCCAACGTCCTGACTTTC
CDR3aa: CASSKQPLGANVLTF

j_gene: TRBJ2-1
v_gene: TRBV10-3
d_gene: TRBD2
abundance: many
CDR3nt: TGTGCCATCAGCCGAGAATCCTCTAGCGGGATTAGGAATGAGCAGTTCTTC
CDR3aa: CAISRESSSGIRNEQFF

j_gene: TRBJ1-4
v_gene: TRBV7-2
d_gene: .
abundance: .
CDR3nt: TGTGCCAGCAGCTTAGGGTCCGGGGGCGGTGAAAAACTGTTTTTT
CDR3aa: CASSLGSGGGEKLFF

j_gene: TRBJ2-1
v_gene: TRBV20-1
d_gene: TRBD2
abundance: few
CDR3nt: TGCAGTGCTAGTCGGGAGGGCCGGGGTGAGCAGTTCTTC
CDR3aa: CSASREGRGEQFF

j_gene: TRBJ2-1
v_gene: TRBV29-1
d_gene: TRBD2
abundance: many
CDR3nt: TGCAGCGTTGGATCAGCGGGAGGGTCCTACAATGAGCAGTTCTTC
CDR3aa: CSVGSAGGSYNEQFF

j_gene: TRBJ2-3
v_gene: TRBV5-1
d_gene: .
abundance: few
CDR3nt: TGCGCCAGCAGACGAGAGCAGTTAGCTAGCACAGATACGCAGTATTTT
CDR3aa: CASRREQLASTDTQYF

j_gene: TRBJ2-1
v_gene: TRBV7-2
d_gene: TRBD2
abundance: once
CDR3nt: TGTGCCAGCAGCTTCGGGGCGGGAGGTTTTGATGAGCAGTTCTTC
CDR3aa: CASSFGAGGFDEQFF

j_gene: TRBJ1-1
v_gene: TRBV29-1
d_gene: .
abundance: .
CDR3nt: TGCAGCGTTGGGGGTAGCACTGAAGCTTTCTTT
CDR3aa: CSVGGSTEAFF

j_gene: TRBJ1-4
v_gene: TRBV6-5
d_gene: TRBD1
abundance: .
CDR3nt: TGTGCCAGCACCAACAGGGGTAATGAAAAACTGTTTTTT
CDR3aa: CASTNRGNEKLFF

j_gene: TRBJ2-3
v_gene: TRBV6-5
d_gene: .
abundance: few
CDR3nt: TGTGCCAGCAAGTCTAGCACAGATACGCAGTATTTT
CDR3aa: CASKSSTDTQYF

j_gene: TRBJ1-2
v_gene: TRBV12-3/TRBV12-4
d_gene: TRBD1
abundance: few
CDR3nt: TGTGCCAGCAGTTTTGGACAGGCAGATGGCTACACCTTC
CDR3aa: CASSFGQADGYTF

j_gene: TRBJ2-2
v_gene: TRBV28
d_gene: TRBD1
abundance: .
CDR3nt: TGTGCCAGCAGTGCGTCGGGACAGGGGAACACCGGGGAGCTGTTTTTT
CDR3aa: CASSASGQGNTGELFF

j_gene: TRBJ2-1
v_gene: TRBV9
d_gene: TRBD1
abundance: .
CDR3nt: TGTGCCAGCAGCGTAGATTGGACAGGGTCATCTGCGCAGTTCTTC
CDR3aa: CASSVDWTGSSAQFF

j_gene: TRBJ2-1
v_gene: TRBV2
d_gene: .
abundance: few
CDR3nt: TGTGCCAGCAGGGATCGGGGGCGGCTAAACTCCTACAATGAGCAGTTCTTC
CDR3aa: CASRDRGRLNSYNEQFF

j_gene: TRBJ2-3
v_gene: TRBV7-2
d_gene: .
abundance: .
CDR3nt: TGTGCCAGCAGCTTAAATGGGCGGAGTCAGGCGCAGTATTTT
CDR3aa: CASSLNGRSQAQYF

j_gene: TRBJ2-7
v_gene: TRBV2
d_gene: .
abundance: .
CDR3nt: TGTGCCAGCAGTGGCCGGACAGTCTACGAGCAGTACTTC
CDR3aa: CASSGRTVYEQYF

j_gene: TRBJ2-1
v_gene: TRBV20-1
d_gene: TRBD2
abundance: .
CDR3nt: TGCAGTGCTAGTTACGGGAGGGTCGACAATGAGCAGTTCTTC
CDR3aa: CSASYGRVDNEQFF